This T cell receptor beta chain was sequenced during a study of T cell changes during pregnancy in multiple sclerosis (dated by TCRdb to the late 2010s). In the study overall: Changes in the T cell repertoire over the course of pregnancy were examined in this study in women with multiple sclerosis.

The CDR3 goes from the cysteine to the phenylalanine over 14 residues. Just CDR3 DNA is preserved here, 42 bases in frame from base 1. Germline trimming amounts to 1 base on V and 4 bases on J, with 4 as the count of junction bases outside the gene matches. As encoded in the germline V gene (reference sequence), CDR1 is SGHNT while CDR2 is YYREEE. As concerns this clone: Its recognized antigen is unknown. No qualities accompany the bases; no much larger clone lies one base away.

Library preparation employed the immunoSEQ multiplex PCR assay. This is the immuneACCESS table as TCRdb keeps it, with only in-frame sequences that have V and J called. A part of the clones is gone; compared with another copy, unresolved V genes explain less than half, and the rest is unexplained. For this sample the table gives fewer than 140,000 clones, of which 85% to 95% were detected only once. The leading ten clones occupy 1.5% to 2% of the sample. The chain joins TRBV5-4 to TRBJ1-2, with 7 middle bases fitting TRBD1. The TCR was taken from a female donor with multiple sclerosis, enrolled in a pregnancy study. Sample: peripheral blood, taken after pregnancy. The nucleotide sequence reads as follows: TGTGCCAGCAGCTTGCAGGCAGGGGGCTATGGCTACACCTTC. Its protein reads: CASSLQAGGYGYTF.